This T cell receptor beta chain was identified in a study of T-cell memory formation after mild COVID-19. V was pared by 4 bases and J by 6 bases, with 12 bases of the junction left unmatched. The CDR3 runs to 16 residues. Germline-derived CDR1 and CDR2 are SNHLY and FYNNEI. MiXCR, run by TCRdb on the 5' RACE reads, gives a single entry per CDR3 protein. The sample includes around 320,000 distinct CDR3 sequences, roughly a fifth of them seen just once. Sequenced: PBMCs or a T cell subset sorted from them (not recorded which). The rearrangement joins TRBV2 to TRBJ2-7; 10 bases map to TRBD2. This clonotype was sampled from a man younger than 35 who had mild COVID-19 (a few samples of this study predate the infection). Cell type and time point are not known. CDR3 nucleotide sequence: TGTGCCAGCAGTGGCCCTCTCGGATTAGCGGGGGGCGAGCAGTACTTC. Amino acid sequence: CASSGPLGLAGGEQYF.